The 20 T cell receptor beta chains reported below all come from one sample, sequenced in a study of spatial heterogeneity in lung cancer. TCRdb reprocessed the 5' RACE reads via MiXCR and lists one record per CDR3 protein. Of 20,000 or so distinct CDR3 sequences listed, more than 8.5% were seen once; the top ten hold 35% to 40%. Time point indicated: blood at routine non-recurrence follow-up after resection. Sample: PBMCs, taken at follow-up. Every receptor here comes from a female donor with early-stage non-small cell lung cancer.

This chain connects TRBV6-9 to TRBJ2-5, with D possibly being TRBD1 (6 bases). Germline CDR1 reads MNHGY; CDR2 reads SVAAGI. Deletions cut 5 bases from V and 2 bases from J, with 9 bases between. CDR3 length equals 13 residues. CDR3 region: CASSHTGQETQYF. In DNA, the CDR3 is TGTGCCAGCAGTCACACAGGGCAAGAGACCCAGTACTTC.

This clonotype was seen many times. This chain connects TRBV21-1 to TRBJ1-3. TRBV21-1 is an annotated pseudogene. The CDR3 totals 15 residues. CDR3 region: CASVRPQSSGNTIYF. CDR3 sequence (DNA): TGTGCCAGCGTTCGGCCACAGTCCTCTGGAAACACCATATATTTT.

The table lists this clonotype with many counts. This chain joins TRBV5-6 and TRBJ1-1; D is ambiguous. V dropped 0 bases and J dropped 3 bases, with 12 bases sitting between them. Germline V gene data show CDR1 as SGHDT and CDR2 as YYEEEE. This CDR3 region has 15 residues. CDR3 DNA sequence: TGTGCCAGCAGCTTGGGCGGGCAGCTTTACACTGAAGCTTTCTTT. Translated, it gives CASSLGGQLYTEAFF.

This clonotype was seen repeatedly, ten times or more. The rearrangement uses TRBV4-1 and TRBJ2-5, with 9 bases that match TRBD2. CDR1 is MGHRA and CDR2 is YSYEKL in the germline V gene. This CDR3 comprises 15 residues. The trim removed 6 bases at V and 2 bases at J, leaving 7 bases unmatched. The CDR3: CASRLAGRRQETQYF. The CDR3, as DNA: TGCGCCAGCAGGCTAGCGGGACGTCGTCAAGAGACCCAGTACTTC.

The V and J genes are TRBV29-1 and TRBJ2-2; D is possibly TRBD2 (5 bases). CDR1 is SQVTM and CDR2 is ANQGSEA in the germline V gene. The V end was cut by 5 bases, the J end by 3 bases, with 16 bases between. The length of the CDR3 is 15 residues. As DNA, the CDR3 is TGCAGCGTTAAGACGGCCGGGGTGGACACCGGGGAGCTGTTTTTT. Translation gives CSVKTAGVDTGELFF.

This clonotype appeared many times. This sequence joins TRBV7-9 and TRBJ2-7, with 10 bases fitting TRBD1. Germline V gives CDR1 SEHNR, CDR2 FQNEAQ (reference sequence). The CDR3 extends over 15 amino acids. V shed 5 bases and J 1 base; nucleotides not matched to a gene: 5. The CDR3 reads CASSHGQGESYEQYF. The CDR3 nucleotides read TGTGCCAGCAGCCACGGACAGGGGGAATCCTACGAGCAGTACTTC.

This clonotype was observed many times. The gene calls are TRBV19 and TRBJ2-5; D is unclear. The V gene lost 8 bases and the J gene lost 1 base, with 11 bases spanning the gap. The germline gives CDR1 LNHDA, CDR2 SQIVND (reference sequence). This CDR3 contains 13 residues. CDR3 residues: CASAGQTQETQYF. Here the CDR3 DNA reads TGTGCCAGTGCCGGCCAGACCCAAGAGACCCAGTACTTC.

This clonotype was detected many times. The chain has TRBV6-5 and TRBJ2-4, with a tentative D call TRBD2 (7 bases). The germline V gene encodes CDR1 MNHEY and CDR2 SVGAGI. The CDR3 contains 15 residues. V was cut by 6 bases and J by 1 base, with 13 bases left in between. CDR3 residues: CASSTGGRAKNIQYF. CDR3 DNA sequence: TGTGCCAGCAGCACGGGGGGCCGGGCCAAAAACATTCAGTACTTC.

The rearrangement joins TRBV7-9 to TRBJ1-5; D remains ambiguous. Trimming removed 1 base from V and 0 bases from J, with 10 bases in between. Germline V gene data show CDR1 as SEHNR and CDR2 as FQNEAQ (reference sequence). The CDR3 is 16 amino acids. The CDR3 coding sequence is TGTGCCAGCAGCTTAGGGGCCGGTTATAGCAATCAGCCCCAGCATTTT. It is translated as CASSLGAGYSNQPQHF. The whole variable domain, remainder taken from reference TRBV7-9 and TRBJ1-5, is DTGVSQNPRHKITKRGQNVTFRCDPISEHNRLYWYRQTLGQGPEFLTYFQNEAQLEKSRLLSDRFSAERPKGSFSTLEIQRTEQGDSAMYLCASSLGAGYSNQPQHFGDGTRLSIL.

This clonotype has ten or more counts. V is TRBV7-6 and J is TRBJ2-1, with 7 bases that match TRBD2. Germline assignment: CDR1 SGHVS and CDR2 FNYEAQ. V shed 5 bases, J shed 9 bases, and the junction held 7 bases outside the gene matches. This CDR3 comprises 13 residues. The CDR3 sequence is CASSRGESGEQFF. The DNA of the CDR3 is TGTGCCAGCAGCCGGGGGGAGTCTGGTGAGCAGTTCTTC. Full variable domain (remainder filled in from reference TRBV7-6 and TRBJ2-1): GAGVSQSPRYKVTKRGQDVALRCDPISGHVSLYWYRQALGQGPEFLTYFNYEAQQDKSGLPNDRFSAERPEGSISTLTIQRTEQRDSAMYRCASSRGESGEQFFGPGTRLTVL.

This clonotype was counted between two and nine times. The rearrangement uses TRBV7-2 and TRBJ2-3; no firm D call. The CDR3 extends over 11 amino acids. Trimming removed 5 bases at V and 1 base at J, with 1 base between. CDR1 and CDR2 (germline): SGHTA, FQGNSA. The CDR3, as DNA: TGTGCCAGCAGCCGCACAGATACGCAGTATTTT. It codes for CASSRTDTQYF.

This clonotype was recorded at least ten times. This chain joins TRBV7-9 and TRBJ1-4; D not certain. The CDR3 has 15 residues. Per germline, CDR1 SEHNR and CDR2 FQNEAQ (reference sequence). V was shortened by 5 bases and J by 5 bases, with 15 bases between the two germline ends. The CDR3 is CASSPVEGVNEKLFF. DNA for the CDR3: TGTGCCAGCAGCCCCGTCGAGGGCGTGAATGAAAAACTGTTTTTT.

This clonotype showed up many times. The chain uses TRBV19 and TRBJ2-2; 11 bases are shared with TRBD1. This CDR3 contains 16 residues. Germline CDR1 reads LNHDA; CDR2 reads SQIVND (reference sequence). J was trimmed by 4 bases and V by 5 bases; bases with no gene match: 6. For the CDR3, the DNA is TGTGCCAGTAGTCCCAGGGGGACAGGGGGCACCGGGGAGCTGTTTTTT. Its translation: CASSPRGTGGTGELFF.

Ten or more counts support this clonotype. The genes are TRBV6-4 and TRBJ2-1; 9 positions match TRBD2. The V gene end was trimmed by 6 bases and the J gene end by 7 bases; junction bases not matched to a gene: 10. This CDR3 is built from 15 residues. The germline V gene encodes CDR1 MRHNA and CDR2 SNTAGT. Here the CDR3 reads CASSLRSGRLNEQFF. The CDR3 DNA follows: TGTGCCAGCAGCCTAAGGAGCGGGAGGCTGAATGAGCAGTTCTTC.

In this sample, this clonotype turned up many times. The chain uses TRBV3-1 and TRBJ2-3, with no clear D. Trimming took 0 bases from V and 5 from J, leaving 21 bases between them. Germline V lookup: CDR1 LGHDT, CDR2 YNNKEL (reference sequence). The CDR3 extends over 18 amino acids. As DNA, the CDR3 is TGTGCCAGCAGCCAAGAGCACGGCGGCAGGTGGTCCGAAGATACGCAGTATTTT. This sequence encodes CASSQEHGGRWSEDTQYF.

This clonotype came up a few times. CDR3 loop: CSARDQQRGSYEQYF. Written as DNA, the CDR3 is TGCAGTGCTAGAGACCAACAGCGGGGATCCTACGAGCAGTACTTC. V and J are TRBV20-1 and TRBJ2-7; the match to TRBD2 covers 7 bases. There are 15 residues in the CDR3. CDR1 DFQATT and CDR2 SNEGSKA come from the germline V gene (reference sequence). V gave up 0 bases and J gave up 1 base; unmatched junction bases: 6.

This clonotype appeared many times. The chain employs TRBV11-2 and TRBJ1-5; D is ambiguous. This CDR3 has 14 residues. Trimming removed 2 bases from V and 2 bases from J, with 7 bases in between. Germline V gene sequence: CDR1 SGHAT, CDR2 FQNNGV. This chain's CDR3 is CASSLRSGNQPQHF. The CDR3 DNA reads TGTGCCAGCAGCTTACGGTCGGGCAATCAGCCCCAGCATTTT.

In its sample, this clonotype was seen many times. In DNA, the CDR3 is TGTGCCAGCAGGAGGGGACGGCTGAACACCGGGGAGCTGTTTTTT. Its protein is CASRRGRLNTGELFF. The chain joins TRBV11-1 to TRBJ2-2; D tentatively fits TRBD1 or TRBD2 (5 bases each). Germline V gene sequence: CDR1 SGHAT, CDR2 FQDESV (reference sequence). The CDR3 extends over 15 amino acids. The V gene lost 6 bases and the J gene lost 1 base, with 12 bases spanning the gap.

This clonotype was counted at least ten times. CDR3 sequence reads: CASGTGGSSYEQYF. The CDR3 nucleotides are TGTGCCAGCGGAACAGGGGGCAGCTCCTACGAGCAGTACTTC. V usage is TRBV7-2 and J usage is TRBJ2-7, with 9 nucleotides matching TRBD1. Looked up from germline, CDR1 is SGHTA and CDR2 is FQGNSA. The CDR3 totals 14 residues. Germline trimming cut 8 bases from V and 0 bases from J; bases unmatched to any gene: 5.

This clonotype was counted a few times. The chain uses TRBV7-9 and TRBJ2-7, with unresolved D. There are 12 residues in the CDR3. Germline CDR1 and CDR2: SEHNR and FQNEAQ (reference sequence). V lost 5 bases and J 6 bases, leaving 11 bases between the germline ends. The CDR3 spells CASSRDSSEQYF. The CDR3 bases are TGTGCCAGCAGCCGAGACTCCAGCGAGCAGTACTTC.